This TCR beta chain was sequenced in a study of blood T cell repertoires in COVID-19. Study-wide context: From T cells, B-cell-depleted T cells, or PBMCs came the material, which was cDNA or gDNA.

The participants were between about 18 and 90 years old and came from under 25 US areas. Assignments of participants to cohorts depended upon their own reported clinical history. Deletions cut 1 base from V and 2 bases from J, with 14 bases between. The CDR3 contains 16 residues. Germline assignment: CDR1 LNHDA and CDR2 SQIVND (reference sequence). As handled by the study authors: By means of reference gene primer amplification, nucleated cell counts were estimated. Assay: immunoSEQ multiplex PCR; the TCRdb copy retains only in-frame clones and omits some. That table furnishes V, J and clone size, whereas the DNA furnished D and trimming. The table lists fewer than 500,000 clones, approximately 87% of them singletons.

The J gene is TRBJ1-2, the V gene TRBV19; perhaps TRBD1 as D (6 bases). Source material: PBMCs or T cells enriched from blood (not recorded which). The sequence derives from a woman between 25 and 40 years old with acute COVID-19. The CDR3 coding sequence is TGTGCCAGTAGTATAGTTATGACAGGAGACAACTATGGCTACACCTTC. Protein sequence: CASSIVMTGDNYGYTF. The entire variable domain, with the rest obtained from reference TRBV19 and TRBJ1-2, is as follows: DGGITQSPKYLFRKEGQNVTLSCEQNLNHDAMYWYRQDPGQGLRLIYYSQIVNDFQKGDIAEGYSVSREKKESFPLTVTSAQKNPTAFYLCASSIVMTGDNYGYTFGSGTRLTVV.